This record looks at one TCR beta chain sequence and its context. Its antigen remains unidentified. There are no base qualities to consult, and no much larger clone falls within one base. V is clipped by 1 base and J by 9 bases, and the sequence between their germline boundaries is 19 bases long. Based on the germline V gene, the CDR1 and CDR2 sequences are LGHNA and YSLEER. The CDR3 numbers 16 residues from cysteine through phenylalanine. The read is trimmed to its CDR3 DNA, 48 bases read in frame from base 1. All donors were healthy Caucasians. The twin cohort consisted of three pairs of female monozygotic twins, all aged 18 to 29 years. Positive isolation kits from Invitrogen were used to isolate the CD4+ and CD8+ T cell populations. The library was produced with 5' RACE. Reads for this sample came from an Illumina HiSeq 2000. A universal primer binding site was added through template switching, and the final cDNA carried a unique molecular identifier so that TCR cDNA molecules could be counted accurately. First-strand cDNA for TCR alpha and beta chains was synthesized from specific primers in the conserved constant-segment region. Each cDNA library was double barcoded, with a SMART-Mk sample barcode plus Illumina barcodes, to control for contamination. TruSeq adapter sequences and Illumina sample barcodes were added in two successive PCR steps. The TCR alpha and beta cDNA libraries were sequenced on the Illumina HiSeq platform using custom primers. As for the authors' bioinformatics: MiGEC was used to process raw reads and extract unique molecular identifiers, and MiXCR was used to find CDR3 positions. Recombination models were inferred per individual with the repgenHMM and IGoR tools using an EM algorithm. Shared clonotype analysis was performed with the tcR package in R, normalizing sharing by the product of cloneset sizes. To study raw recombination free of thymic and clonal selection effects, out-of-frame nonproductive sequences were analyzed. TCRdb trimmed public reads at Q25 via fastp, called clones via MiXCR and kept in-frame beta chains. A single entry per CDR3 protein holds the most common genes and DNA from its merged rows. These V and J calls rely on TCRdb rather than the paper's analysis. In this sample the table shows about 470,000 distinct CDR3 sequences, about 24% of which occur a single time. About 2.7% of the sample rests with the top ten.

This specimen belongs to a study of identical twins (dated by TCRdb to the mid-2010s). Looking at the study overall: To test whether fetal clonotypes persist, this study deep-sequenced TCR alpha and beta repertoires from monozygotic twins, from unrelated adults of various ages, and from cord blood. To rule out contamination, replicate twin experiments were performed at different times with different library preparation protocols.

Results and caveats for the whole study, not just this receptor: Invariant T cells such as MAIT and iNKT could partly confound zero-insertion analyses, though diverse VJ usage argued against this for most clonotypes. Out-of-frame TCR alpha sharing in monozygotic twins was systematically underestimated by recombination models, whereas sharing between unrelated individuals was in agreement with the recombination models. Compared with coincidental sharing between unrelated individuals, an excess of low generation-probability sequences was observed among out-of-frame TCR alpha sequences shared between twins. Because the same donors could not be followed over many years, the conclusions relied on cross-sectional statistical analysis. Fewer insertions were carried by abundant cord blood beta clonotypes, a similar but weaker trend appeared in young adult naive repertoires, and no such trend appeared in memory repertoires. Excess twin sharing in beta out-of-frame sequences was weaker because fewer shared sequences lowered the signal-to-noise ratio.

The data were also submitted as part of a second study, on T cells expressing NK-cell markers. The second study's paper adds: Three sorted T-cell subsets (CD3+CD56+NKG2C+, CD3+CD56+NKG2C- and CD3+CD56-NKG2C+) from several donors had their TCR beta-chain repertoires profiled. Seven of the eight sequenced donors were HCMV-seropositive and one was HCMV-seronegative. To restrict sorting to alphabetaTCR-expressing T cells, an anti-gammadeltaTCR antibody was added in several experiments. For about 6 donors, the dominant CD3+CD56+NKG2C+ clonotypes were among the top 10 CD8+ clonotypes and accounted for about 1.0-7.5% of CD8+ T cells. Those dominant clonotypes were again the most abundant among CD3+CD56-NKG2C+ cells in a few donors, at about 28.3-60.1%. Whether the expanded NKG2C-expressing T cell clones were specific for HCMV antigens was left unclear. The study sequenced eight donors, all healthy volunteers chosen at random: three men and five women. A commercial ELISA kit detecting HCMV-specific IgG in serum was used to determine HCMV serostatus. MIGEC handled demultiplexing of the reads and grouping by UMI, while MiTCR was used to assemble and quantify clonotypes. To exclude erroneous sequences, any TCR cDNA sequence not supported by at least two reads was discarded. The tcR package was used for downstream repertoire analysis, and clonotypes were matched between fractions using CDR3 nucleotide sequence together with V segment. VDJmatch was used to annotate antigen specificity against VDJdb, with one amino acid substitution in CDR3 allowed.

The chain links TRBV4-3 with TRBJ2-1, and perhaps TRBD2 as D gene, on 7 matching bases. The sequence was obtained from a young woman in good health. The source material was CD4+ T cells sorted from blood. The CDR3: CASSQGPSARGGEQFF. The nucleotides are TGCGCCAGCAGCCAAGGGCCCTCAGCGAGGGGGGGTGAGCAGTTCTTC.